Each of the 2 T cell receptor beta chains below was sequenced from the same sample in a study of PD-1 blockade in classical Hodgkin lymphoma. Method: immunoSEQ multiplex PCR; TCRdb's copy keeps in-frame clones and lacks some. This sample has 15,000 or so clones, with around 75% found just once. Brentuximab vedotin exposure varied, and every patient relapsed after autologous stem cell transplantation. Sequencing was performed on peripheral blood mononuclear cells (PBMCs), taken at baseline. These TCRs come from a human donor with classical Hodgkin lymphoma.

Only one count was recorded for this clone. Relative to the germline gene, one junction end is altered; a read error may explain this. The V and J genes are TRBV6-5 and TRBJ2-4; D might be TRBD1 or TRBD2, each matching 5 bases. Germline V CDR1 and CDR2: MNHEY, SVGAGI. The CDR3 loop spans 13 amino acids. The DNA of the CDR3 is TGTGCCAGCAGTGTTCAAGTGGGACGTTTGCTTTCTTTC. It encodes CASSVQVGRLLSF.

The rearrangement joins TRBV19 to TRBJ2-5; maybe TRBD1 (6 bases). V was trimmed by 4 bases and J by 2 bases, leaving 11 bases between them. Germline V gene data show CDR1 as LNHDA and CDR2 as SQIVND (reference sequence). The length of the CDR3 is 14 residues. CDR3 region: CASSTRQVQETQYF. The CDR3 coding sequence is TGTGCCAGTAGTACCCGACAGGTACAAGAGACCCAGTACTTC.